The rows below give T cell receptor beta chains drawn from one sample of a study of beta chain features in type 1 diabetes. Repertoires were generated with immunoSEQ multiplex PCR, while TCRdb's copy carries only in-frame clones and drops some. The sample yields 350,000 to 400,000 clones, less than 15% seen once. Sequencing was done on a sample of naive CD4+ T cells from blood. The receptors were gathered from a woman aged 18-29 years in good health. Each CDR3 is given with its conserved first and last residue. D genes are given only for firm matches. Not all rows give a size; the values are once, few, many and, for expanded clones, a class.

d_call j_call cdr3_length clone_size v_call cdr3_nt cdr3_aa
NA TRBJ2-7 14 few TRBV28 TGTGCCAGCAGTTTAGACTCTCCAATTGGCGAGCAGTACTTC CASSLDSPIGEQYF
TRBD1 TRBJ1-2 15 NA TRBV25-1 TGTGCCAGCAGTGAGAGACAGGGAGGTTTTTCTGGCTACACCTTC CASSERQGGFSGYTF
TRBD2 TRBJ2-2 16 NA TRBV11-2 TGTGCCAGCAGCTTCACACTAGCGGGTGGTACCGGGGAGCTGTTTTTT CASSFTLAGGTGELFF
NA TRBJ1-5 13 few TRBV5-1 TGCGCCAGCAGCGGGGGCGGAAATCAGCCCCAGCATTTT CASSGGGNQPQHF
NA TRBJ2-3 14 NA TRBV5-8 TGTGCCAGCAGCTTGGGGCAGGGTGCAGATACGCAGTATTTT CASSLGQGADTQYF
TRBD2 TRBJ2-7 14 few TRBV6-5 TGTGCCAGCAGCCCGAGGACTAGCGGGTTCGAGCAGTACTTC CASSPRTSGFEQYF
TRBD1 TRBJ2-3 13 NA TRBV2 TGTGCCAGCACTCCGACAGGGGCAGATACGCAGTATTTT CASTPTGADTQYF
NA TRBJ2-5 13 NA TRBV4-2 TGTGCCAGCAGCCAAGACGGGGGAGGGACCCAGTACTTC CASSQDGGGTQYF
TRBD1 TRBJ2-7 13 few TRBV7-2 TGTGCCTCCGCAGGGGGAGCAAGGTGGGAGCAGTACTTC CASAGGARWEQYF
NA TRBJ1-2 12 NA TRBV30 TGTGCCTGGAGTGTGAATCAGGATGGCTACACCTTC CAWSVNQDGYTF
TRBD2 TRBJ2-1 15 few TRBV13 TGTGCCAGCAGCTTAGTGGTAGCGGGAGACAATGAGCAGTTCTTC CASSLVVAGDNEQFF
TRBD2 TRBJ2-5 14 NA TRBV5-1 TGCGCCAGCAGCGACGAGCGGGAGAGACAGACCCAGTACTTC CASSDERERQTQYF
TRBD2 TRBJ2-7 15 NA TRBV7-9 TGTGCCAGCAGCAAGGGACTAGCGGGACCCTACGAGCAGTACTTC CASSKGLAGPYEQYF
TRBD1 TRBJ1-1 15 NA TRBV28 TGTGCCAGCAGGAGACAGGGGGCTGTGGTGACTGAAGCTTTCTTT CASRRQGAVVTEAFF
TRBD1 TRBJ1-2 15 NA TRBV5-4 TGTGCCAGCAGCCCACAGGGGATGAATAACTATGGCTACACCTTC CASSPQGMNNYGYTF
TRBD2 TRBJ2-2 16 NA TRBV14 TGTGCCAGCAGCCGACTAGGGACTAGCGGGACCGGGGAGCTGTTTTTT CASSRLGTSGTGELFF
NA TRBJ2-7 14 NA TRBV18 TGTGCCAGCCTCCCTTCGGGGAGCTCCTACGAGCAGTACTTC CASLPSGSSYEQYF
NA TRBJ2-5 11 few TRBV7-2 TGTGCCAGCAGCCCAAAAGAGACCCAGTACTTC CASSPKETQYF
TRBD2 TRBJ2-3 18 NA TRBV7-2 TGTGCCAGCAGCTTAGTGTGGCTAGCGGGAGGTGGCACAGATACGCAGTATTTT CASSLVWLAGGGTDTQYF
TRBD2 TRBJ2-1 14 NA TRBV29-1 TGCTGCGGACTAGCGGAGAGCTCCTACAATGAGCAGTTCTTC CCGLAESSYNEQFF
NA TRBJ2-1 16 few TRBV7-7 TGTGCCAGCAGCTTAGGTCCAGCGGCCTCCTACAATGAGCAGTTCTTC CASSLGPAASYNEQFF
NA TRBJ2-6 15 NA TRBV28 TGTGCCAGCAGTCAAGACAGCTCTGGGGCCAACGTCCTGACTTTC CASSQDSSGANVLTF
TRBD1 TRBJ1-3 14 few TRBV7-2 TGTGCCAGCAGCGAAGGGACAGTAATAAACACCATATATTTT CASSEGTVINTIYF
NA TRBJ2-1 11 NA TRBV6-5 TGTGCCAGCAGCGAGTTCAATGAGCAGTTCTTC CASSEFNEQFF
TRBD1 TRBJ1-5 17 few TRBV19 TGTGCCAGTAGCCTCCCGTACAGGGGGAGCGGCAATCAGCCCCAGCATTTT CASSLPYRGSGNQPQHF
TRBD1 TRBJ1-2 14 few TRBV5-1 TGCGCCAGCAGCTTTGTCGACAGGGGACATGGCTACACCTTC CASSFVDRGHGYTF
NA TRBJ2-3 16 few TRBV27 TGTGCCAGCAGTTCGGGGTTGTTGAGGGGGACAGATACGCAGTATTTT CASSSGLLRGTDTQYF
NA TRBJ1-1 10 few TRBV18 TGTGCCAGTATGAACACTGAAGCTTTCTTT CASMNTEAFF
NA TRBJ2-1 16 NA TRBV7-9 TGTGCCAGCAGTGGGCTTGAGACTAGCTCCTACAATGAGCAGTTCTTC CASSGLETSSYNEQFF
TRBD1 TRBJ2-1 16 NA TRBV19 TGTGCCAGTAGTATCCGGACAGGGTTAACCTACAATGAGCAGTTCTTC CASSIRTGLTYNEQFF
TRBD1 TRBJ2-4 15 NA TRBV5-1 TGCGCCAGTAGCTCCCCCGGACAGGGGATAAACATTCAGTACTTC CASSSPGQGINIQYF
NA TRBJ1-2 17 NA TRBV28 TGTGCCAGCAGCTTACCGGGGGTCGGGACCTACGACTATGGCTACACCTTC CASSLPGVGTYDYGYTF
NA TRBJ1-3 19 few TRBV7-2 TGTGCCAGCAGCTTAGGGAGGCACAGGGCGACGATCTCTGGAAACACCATATATTTT CASSLGRHRATISGNTIYF
NA TRBJ2-1 13 few TRBV14 TGTGCCAGCAGCCAAGAGAGAATTAGCGGTCAGTTCTTC CASSQERISGQFF
TRBD1 TRBJ1-4 16 few TRBV7-9 TGTGCCAGCAGCCCGGGACAGGGGATCACTAATGAAAAACTGTTTTTT CASSPGQGITNEKLFF
NA TRBJ1-1 10 few TRBV30 TGTGCCTGGAGGGGGGCTATTGCTTTCTTT CAWRGAIAFF
TRBD1 TRBJ2-1 14 NA TRBV2 TGTGCCAGCAGTGGACAGGGGGCAGGCAATGAGCAGTTCTTC CASSGQGAGNEQFF
NA TRBJ1-4 14 few TRBV19 TGTGCCAGTAGTATTCGGGGAGGAGGTGAAAAACTGTTTTTT CASSIRGGGEKLFF
NA TRBJ1-2 12 NA TRBV25-1 TGTGCCAGCAGTGAAATCGACTATGGCTACACCTTC CASSEIDYGYTF
NA TRBJ1-4 13 few TRBV5-4 TGTGCCAGCAGCTTGGACAGGCATGAAAAACTGTTTTTT CASSLDRHEKLFF
NA TRBJ2-7 13 NA TRBV11-3 TGTGCCAGCAGTCCCGGGATCCCCTACGAGCAGTACTTC CASSPGIPYEQYF
NA TRBJ2-2 14 NA TRBV9 TGTGCCAGCAGCGGACAGGATTGGGCCGGGGAGCTGTTTTTT CASSGQDWAGELFF
TRBD1 TRBJ2-7 13 few TRBV28 TGTGCCAGCAGGACAGGGCTCCCCTACGAGCAGTACTTC CASRTGLPYEQYF
NA TRBJ1-4 14 NA TRBV5-1 TGCGCCAGCAGCTTTGGACGACAGAATGAAAAACTGTTTTTT CASSFGRQNEKLFF
TRBD2 TRBJ2-7 16 NA TRBV6-5 TGTGCCAGCAGTTATGGACTAGCGGGTTTTTCCTACGAGCAGTACTTC CASSYGLAGFSYEQYF
NA TRBJ2-6 14 NA TRBV2 TGTGCCAGCAGGGGACACGTCCGGGCCAACGTCCTGACTTTC CASRGHVRANVLTF
NA TRBJ1-2 12 few TRBV5-1 TGCGCCAGCAGCCCAGGTGACTATGGCTACACCTTC CASSPGDYGYTF
TRBD2 TRBJ2-7 15 NA TRBV9 TGTGCCAGCAGCCCGCGACTAGCGGGGAACTACGAGCAGTACTTC CASSPRLAGNYEQYF
NA TRBJ2-2 12 NA TRBV7-9 TGTGCCAGCATCGAGCCGCCCGGGGAGCTGTTTTTT CASIEPPGELFF
NA TRBJ2-5 14 NA TRBV30 TGTGCCTGGGGAGGGGCTTTCTATGGGGGGACCCAGTACTTC CAWGGAFYGGTQYF